The 10 T cell receptor beta chains below were found in one sample sequenced in a study of CD8 T cells in Susac syndrome. After extraction with the RNeasy kit, about 0.45 to 1 ug of the RNA was reverse transcribed using random hexamers. TCRdb called the immunoSEQ multiplex PCR reads again in MiXCR, with one record for every CDR3 protein. The table shows about 100,000 distinct CDR3 sequences, with roughly 96% occurring only once. The source material was CD8+ T cells from PBMCs. The receptors originated from a human donor with Susac syndrome.

This chain connects TRBV6-5 to TRBJ1-3; D is ambiguous. Germline V CDR1 and CDR2: MNHEY, SVGAGI. The CDR3 totals 13 residues. V dropped 2 bases and J dropped 4 bases, with 6 bases sitting between them. CDR3 amino acids: CASSYSYGNTIYF. CDR3 coding DNA: TGTGCCAGCAGTTACAGTTACGGAAACACCATATATTTT.

This sequence joins TRBV14 and TRBJ2-2, with a weak D call TRBD1 (6 bases). Looked up from germline, CDR1 is SGHDN and CDR2 is FVKESK. The CDR3 spans 16 residues. V was clipped by 0 bases and J by 3 bases, with 11 bases between them. In nucleotides, the CDR3 is TGTGCCAGCAGCCAAGACCCGGCAGGGGACACCGGGGAGCTGTTTTTT. Translated, it gives CASSQDPAGDTGELFF.

The CDR3 DNA reads as TGTGCCACCAGTGATGGCCCCTCTGGAGGGGGCCACGAGCAGTACTTC. As protein: CATSDGPSGGGHEQYF. The rearrangement links TRBV24-1 to TRBJ2-7, with D possibly being TRBD1 (7 bases). The CDR3 length is 16 residues. V lost 3 bases to trimming and J lost 5 bases, with 19 bases between them. Per germline, CDR1 KGHDR and CDR2 SFDVKD.

The chain has TRBV18 and TRBJ2-2; D uncertain. The CDR3 is 15 residues long. Germline CDR1 reads KGHSH; CDR2 reads LQKENI. The V end lost 2 bases, the J end lost 0 bases, and 7 bases lay between the germline ends. Written as DNA, the CDR3 is TGTGCCAGCTCACCAGATATGACGAACACCGGGGAGCTGTTTTTT. Amino acid sequence: CASSPDMTNTGELFF. Together with reference TRBV18 and TRBJ2-2, the CDR3 gives the full variable domain: NAGVMQNPRHLVRRRGQEARLRCSPMKGHSHVYWYRQLPEEGLKFMVYLQKENIIDESGMPKERFSAEFPKEGPSILRIQQVVRGDSAAYFCASSPDMTNTGELFFGEGSRLTVL.

The CDR3 coding sequence is TGTGCCAGCAGTCACGGGAGGGGCACTGAAGCTTTCTTT. Residues: CASSHGRGTEAFF. V is TRBV7-3 and J is TRBJ1-1; tentative D call: TRBD1 (5 bases). Trimming took off 6 bases at V and 4 bases at J, with 12 bases between the two ends. The CDR3 contains 13 residues. Germline CDR1 and CDR2: SGHTA and FQGTGA. The full variable domain, with the rest looked up from reference TRBV7-3 and TRBJ1-1, is GAGVSQTPSNKVTEKGKYVELRCDPISGHTALYWYRQSLGQGPEFLIYFQGTGAADDSGLPNDRFFAVRPEGSVSTLKIQRTERGDSAVYLCASSHGRGTEAFFGQGTRLTVV.

The J gene is TRBJ1-2, the V gene TRBV7-9, with 8 positions matching TRBD1. The trim removed 5 bases at V and 5 bases at J, leaving 4 bases unmatched. The CDR3 is 13 amino acids. Germline V gives CDR1 SEHNR, CDR2 FQNEAQ (reference sequence). The CDR3 DNA follows: TGTGCCAGCAGCAAGGGACAGGCGTATGGCTACACCTTC. This sequence encodes CASSKGQAYGYTF.

The rearrangement links TRBV2 to TRBJ2-6; D unclear. Looked up from germline, CDR1 is SNHLY and CDR2 is FYNNEI. This CDR3 is built from 16 residues. V dropped 5 bases and J dropped 0 bases, with 11 bases sitting between them. The CDR3 DNA reads TGTGCCAGCAGTCAAAGTGAGAGCTCTGGGGCCAACGTCCTGACTTTC. Translation: CASSQSESSGANVLTF.

The chain links TRBV24-1 to TRBJ2-7; 7 bases match TRBD1. The CDR3 consists of 14 residues. The ends lost 4 bases at V and 2 bases at J; junction bases unmatched: 4. CDR1 is KGHDR, CDR2 SFDVKD, per germline. CDR3 sequence reads: CATSESTGPYEQYF. DNA of the CDR3: TGTGCCACCAGTGAGTCGACAGGGCCCTACGAGCAGTACTTC.

This chain connects TRBV9 to TRBJ2-2, with 10 nucleotides matching TRBD1. The CDR3 is made up of 15 amino acids. Per the germline V gene, CDR1 is SGDLS and CDR2 is YYNGEE. With V trimmed by 0 bases and J by 6 bases, 2 bases remained unmatched. CDR3 sequence reads: CASSVEGQGPGELFF. CDR3 coding DNA: TGTGCCAGCAGCGTAGAGGGACAGGGGCCCGGGGAGCTGTTTTTT.

The chain employs TRBV20-1 and TRBJ2-2; possible D gene TRBD1, 6 bases. CDR1 and CDR2 from the germline V gene are DFQATT and SNEGSKA (reference sequence). This CDR3 is built from 16 residues. Trimming removed 0 bases from V and 3 bases from J, with 14 bases in between. CDR3: CSARDGTRGDTGELFF. The CDR3 DNA reads as TGCAGTGCTAGAGACGGGACAAGGGGCGACACCGGGGAGCTGTTTTTT.